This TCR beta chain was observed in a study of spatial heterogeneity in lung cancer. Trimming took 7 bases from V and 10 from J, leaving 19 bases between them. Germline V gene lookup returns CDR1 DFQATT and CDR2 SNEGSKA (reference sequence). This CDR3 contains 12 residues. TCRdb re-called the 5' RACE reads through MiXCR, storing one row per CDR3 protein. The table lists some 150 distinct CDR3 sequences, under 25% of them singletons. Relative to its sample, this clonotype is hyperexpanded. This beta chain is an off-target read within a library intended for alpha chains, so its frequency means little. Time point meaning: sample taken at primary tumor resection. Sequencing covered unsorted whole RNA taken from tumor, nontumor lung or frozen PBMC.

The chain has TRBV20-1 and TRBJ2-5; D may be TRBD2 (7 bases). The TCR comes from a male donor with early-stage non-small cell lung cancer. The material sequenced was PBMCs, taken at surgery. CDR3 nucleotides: TGCAGTGGTAATCTTCCAGGGGAGGGCCAGTACTTC. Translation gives CSGNLPGEGQYF.